The text below deals with one T cell receptor (beta chain). This CDR3 has 18 residues. Germline CDR1 and CDR2: SGHDT and YYEEEE. The J segment lost 4 bases and the V segment lost 4 bases, leaving 13 bases of the junction unmatched. Method: immunoSEQ multiplex PCR; TCRdb's copy keeps in-frame clones and lacks some. Of just over 15,000 clones listed, over 70% are singletons. This entry comes from a study of technical replicates of blood from a few donors. This receptor was identified in a human donor in good health. Sequencing was done on a sample of PBMCs. This rearrangement joins TRBV5-6 to TRBJ2-6, with TRBD1 matching 8 bases. This CDR3 reads CASSLGQGASGGANVLTF. CDR3 nucleotides: TGTGCCAGCAGCCTCGGCCAGGGGGCTTCAGGAGGGGCCAACGTCCTGACTTTC.